This record looks at one T cell receptor beta chain sequence and its context. Antigen unknown. The CDR3 sequence is 15 residues long. Trimming pared 5 bases from V and 0 bases from J, leaving 15 bases between. This specimen comes from a study of vaccination and CD4 T cells after COVID-19. Study as a whole: Recovered-phase convalescent patients showed SARS-CoV-2 positivity by nasal swab PCR; eight or nine were mild, one severe. Timing of post-vaccine sample collection was a median approximately 72 days after dose two, with a range of 14 to 241. Two mRNA vaccine doses were given, either BNT162b2 or mRNA-1273.

Treatment of the sample: approximately 11-day PBMC culture with coronavirus spike peptide pools or control peptides (ViraFEST assay). An Oncomine TCR Beta short-read assay was used to sequence the DNA from cultured CD4+ T cells. TCRdb independently ran MiXCR on the PCR reads; one entry per CDR3 protein. The sample yields over 10,000 distinct CDR3 sequences, 52% seen once. This TCR came from a human donor who had recovered from COVID-19. The chain recombines TRBV5-3 with TRBJ2-7; D remains unclear. TRBV5-3 is known as an ORF, though its function is uncertain. The sequenced sample was CD4+ T cells from blood, cultured in vitro. The CDR3 sequence is CARRPTSPSSYEQYF. As DNA, the CDR3 is TGTGCCAGAAGACCCACTTCACCCAGCTCCTACGAGCAGTACTTC.